This T cell receptor (beta chain) originates from a study of blood T cells in healthy people across ages. This CDR3 region has 13 residues. V lost 4 bases and J lost 4, with 8 bases in between. Through a sample-barcoded 5' primer and a J-beta primer mix, a second PCR was run for about 6 to 11 cycles. TCRdb re-analysed the 5' RACE reads in MiXCR, keeping a single row per CDR3 protein. The data contain approximately 690,000 distinct CDR3 sequences, about 53% of them seen just once; the ten biggest clones take up approximately 40%. The J gene is TRBJ1-5, the V gene TRBV12-3 or TRBV12-4; D is unresolved. The source material was blood. The source is a man aged 55 to 70 in good health. The CDR3 loop is CASSSQPNQPQHF. For the CDR3, the DNA is TGTGCCAGCAGTTCACAGCCAAATCAGCCCCAGCATTTT.